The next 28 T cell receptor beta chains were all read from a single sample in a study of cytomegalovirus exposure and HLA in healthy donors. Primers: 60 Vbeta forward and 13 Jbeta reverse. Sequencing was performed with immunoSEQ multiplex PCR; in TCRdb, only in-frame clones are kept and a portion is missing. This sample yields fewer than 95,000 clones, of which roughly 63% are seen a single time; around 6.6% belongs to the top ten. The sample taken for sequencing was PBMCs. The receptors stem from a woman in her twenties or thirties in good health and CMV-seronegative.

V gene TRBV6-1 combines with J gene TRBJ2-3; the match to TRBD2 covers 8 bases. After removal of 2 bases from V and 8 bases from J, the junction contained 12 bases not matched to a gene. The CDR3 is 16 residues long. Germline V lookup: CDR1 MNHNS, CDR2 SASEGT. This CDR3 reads CASSESSSGGWGTQYF. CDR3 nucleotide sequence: TGTGCCAGCAGTGAATCATCGAGCGGGGGTTGGGGTACGCAGTATTTT.

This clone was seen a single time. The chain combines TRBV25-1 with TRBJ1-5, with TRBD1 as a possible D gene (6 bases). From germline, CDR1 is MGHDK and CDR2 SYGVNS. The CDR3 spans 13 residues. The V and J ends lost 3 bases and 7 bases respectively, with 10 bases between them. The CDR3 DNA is TGTGCCAGCAGTGACAGGGGCCACCAGCCCCAGCATTTT. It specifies CASSDRGHQPQHF.

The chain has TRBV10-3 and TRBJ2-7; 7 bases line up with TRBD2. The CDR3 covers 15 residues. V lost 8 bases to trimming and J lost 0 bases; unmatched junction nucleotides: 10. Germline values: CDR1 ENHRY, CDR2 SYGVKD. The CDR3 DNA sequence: TGTGCCATCGGGGGGGACGGTGCCAACTCCTACGAGCAGTACTTC. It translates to CAIGGDGANSYEQYF.

DNA for the CDR3: TGCGCCAGCAGCCAATGGCCCAGGGGTAGGACTGAAGCTTTCTTT. Translated, it gives CASSQWPRGRTEAFF. The chain is built from TRBV4-1 and TRBJ1-1; D perhaps matches TRBD1 (6 bases). V was clipped by 2 bases and J by 5 bases, with 15 bases between them. CDR3 length equals 15 residues. Germline V gene data show CDR1 as MGHRA and CDR2 as YSYEKL.

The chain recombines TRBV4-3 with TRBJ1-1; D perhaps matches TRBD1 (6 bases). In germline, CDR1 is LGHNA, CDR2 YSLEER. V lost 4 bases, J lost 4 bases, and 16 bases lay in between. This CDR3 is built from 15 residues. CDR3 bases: TGCGCCAGCAGCCGACAGATCGACAGGCGCACTGAAGCTTTCTTT. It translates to CASSRQIDRRTEAFF.

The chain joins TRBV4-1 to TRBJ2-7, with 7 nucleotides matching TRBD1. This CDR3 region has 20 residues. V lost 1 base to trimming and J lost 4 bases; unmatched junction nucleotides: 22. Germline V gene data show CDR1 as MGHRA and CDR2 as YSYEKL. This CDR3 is CASSQGVTGSSGSLSYEQYF. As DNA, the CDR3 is TGCGCCAGCAGCCAAGGGGTGACAGGGTCCTCTGGGTCTCTCTCTTACGAGCAGTACTTC.

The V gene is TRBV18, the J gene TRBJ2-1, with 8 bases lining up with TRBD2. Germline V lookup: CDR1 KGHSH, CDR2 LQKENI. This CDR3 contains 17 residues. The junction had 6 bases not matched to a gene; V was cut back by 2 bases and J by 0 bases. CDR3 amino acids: CASSPFGAGGSYNEQFF. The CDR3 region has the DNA TGTGCCAGCTCACCATTCGGGGCGGGGGGCTCCTACAATGAGCAGTTCTTC.

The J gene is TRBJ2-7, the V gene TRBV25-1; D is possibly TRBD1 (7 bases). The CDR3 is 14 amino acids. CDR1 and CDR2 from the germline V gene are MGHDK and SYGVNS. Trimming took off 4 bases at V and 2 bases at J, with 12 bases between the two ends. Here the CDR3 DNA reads TGTGCCAGCAGTGGCGGGACAGCGACCTACGAGCAGTACTTC. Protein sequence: CASSGGTATYEQYF.

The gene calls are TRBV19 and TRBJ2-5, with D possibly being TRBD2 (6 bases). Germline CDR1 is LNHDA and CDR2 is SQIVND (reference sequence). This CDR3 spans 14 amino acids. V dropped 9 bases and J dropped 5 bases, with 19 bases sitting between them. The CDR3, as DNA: TGTGCCAGCCAGACTAGAGGATTGTCGGAGACCCAGTACTTC. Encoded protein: CASQTRGLSETQYF. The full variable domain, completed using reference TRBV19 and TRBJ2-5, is DGGITQSPKYLFRKEGQNVTLSCEQNLNHDAMYWYRQDPGQGLRLIYYSQIVNDFQKGDIAEGYSVSREKKESFPLTVTSAQKNPTAFYLCASQTRGLSETQYFGPGTRLLVL.

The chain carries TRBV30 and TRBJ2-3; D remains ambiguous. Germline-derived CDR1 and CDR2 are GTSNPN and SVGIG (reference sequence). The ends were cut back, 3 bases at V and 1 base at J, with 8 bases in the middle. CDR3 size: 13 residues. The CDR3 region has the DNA TGTGCCTGGAGCCCCTCTCGCACAGATACGCAGTATTTT. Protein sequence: CAWSPSRTDTQYF. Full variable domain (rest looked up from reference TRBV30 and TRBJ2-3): SQTIHQWPATLVQPVGSPLSLECTVEGTSNPNLYWYRQAAGRGLQLLFYSVGIGQISSEVPQNLSASRPQDRQFILSSKKLLLSDSGFYLCAWSPSRTDTQYFGPGTRLTVL.

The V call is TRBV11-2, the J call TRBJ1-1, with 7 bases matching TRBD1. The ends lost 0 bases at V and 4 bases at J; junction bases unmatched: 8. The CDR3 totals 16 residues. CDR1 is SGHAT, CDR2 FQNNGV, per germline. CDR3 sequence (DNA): TGTGCCAGCAGCTTAGATAACAGGGGCGGTGGCACTGAAGCTTTCTTT. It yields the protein CASSLDNRGGGTEAFF.

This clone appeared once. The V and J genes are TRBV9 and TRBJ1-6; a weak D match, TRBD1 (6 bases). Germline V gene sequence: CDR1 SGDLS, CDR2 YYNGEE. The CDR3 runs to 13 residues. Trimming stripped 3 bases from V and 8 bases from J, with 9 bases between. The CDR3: CASSAGQYSPLHF. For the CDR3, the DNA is TGTGCCAGCAGCGCCGGACAGTATTCACCCCTCCACTTT.

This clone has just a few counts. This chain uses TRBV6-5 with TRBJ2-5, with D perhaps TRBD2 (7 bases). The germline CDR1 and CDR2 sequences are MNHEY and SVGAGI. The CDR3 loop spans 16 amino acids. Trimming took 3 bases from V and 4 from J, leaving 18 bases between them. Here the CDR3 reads CASSYRGRAGGETQYF. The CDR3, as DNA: TGTGCCAGCAGTTATAGGGGGAGGGCCGGGGGAGAGACCCAGTACTTC.

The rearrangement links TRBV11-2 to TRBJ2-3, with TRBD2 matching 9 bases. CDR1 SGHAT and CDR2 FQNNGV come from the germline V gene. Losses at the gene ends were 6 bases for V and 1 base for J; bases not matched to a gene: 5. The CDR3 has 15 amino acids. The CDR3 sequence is CASSGSGGRTDTQYF. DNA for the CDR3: TGTGCCAGCAGTGGAAGCGGGGGGCGCACAGATACGCAGTATTTT.

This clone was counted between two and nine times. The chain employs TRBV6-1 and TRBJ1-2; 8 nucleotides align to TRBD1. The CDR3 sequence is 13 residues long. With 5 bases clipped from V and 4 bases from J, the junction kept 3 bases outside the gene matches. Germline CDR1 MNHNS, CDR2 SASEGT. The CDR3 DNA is TGTGCCAGCAGTCTTACAGGGGGCTATGGCTACACCTTC. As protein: CASSLTGGYGYTF.

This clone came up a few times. The CDR3, as DNA: TGCGCCAGCAGCTTGGGTCCGGGGAGCGAGCAGTACTTC. This encodes CASSLGPGSEQYF. The rearrangement links TRBV5-1 to TRBJ2-7; maybe TRBD2 (5 bases). V was clipped by 0 bases and J by 6 bases, with 10 bases between them. The length of the CDR3 is 13 residues. The V gene's germline CDR1 is SGHRS and CDR2 YFSETQ.

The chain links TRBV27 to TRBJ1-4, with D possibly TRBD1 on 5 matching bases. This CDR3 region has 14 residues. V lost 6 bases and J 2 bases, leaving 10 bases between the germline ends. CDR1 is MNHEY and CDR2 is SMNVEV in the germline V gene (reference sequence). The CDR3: CASRDGGTNEKLFF. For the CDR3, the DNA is TGTGCCAGCAGGGACGGGGGGACTAATGAAAAACTGTTTTTT.

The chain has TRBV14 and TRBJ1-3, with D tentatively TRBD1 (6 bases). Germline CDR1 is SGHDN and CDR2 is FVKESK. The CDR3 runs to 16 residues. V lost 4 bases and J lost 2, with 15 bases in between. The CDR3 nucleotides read TGTGCCAGCAGCCCAAAGACAGGTTTTGCTGGAAACACCATATATTTT. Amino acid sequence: CASSPKTGFAGNTIYF.

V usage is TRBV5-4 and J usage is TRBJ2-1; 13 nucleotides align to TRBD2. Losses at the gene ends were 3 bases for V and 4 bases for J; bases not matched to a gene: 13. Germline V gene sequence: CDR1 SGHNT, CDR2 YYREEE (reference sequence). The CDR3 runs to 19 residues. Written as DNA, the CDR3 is TGTGCCAGCAGCTCTGGTACACTAGCGGGGGGGTTCGATTACAATGAGCAGTTCTTC. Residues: CASSSGTLAGGFDYNEQFF.

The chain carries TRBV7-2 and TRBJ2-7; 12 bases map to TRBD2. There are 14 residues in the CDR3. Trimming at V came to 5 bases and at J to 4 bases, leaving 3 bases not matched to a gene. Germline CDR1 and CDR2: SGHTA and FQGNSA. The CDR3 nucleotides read TGTGCCAGCAGCACTAGCGGGAGGACGTACGAGCAGTACTTC. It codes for CASSTSGRTYEQYF.

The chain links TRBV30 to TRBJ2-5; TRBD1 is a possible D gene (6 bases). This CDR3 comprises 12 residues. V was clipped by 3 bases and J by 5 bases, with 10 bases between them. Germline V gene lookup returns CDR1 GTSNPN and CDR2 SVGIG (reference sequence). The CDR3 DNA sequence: TGTGCCTGGAGGACAGGAATGGAGACCCAGTACTTC. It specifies CAWRTGMETQYF. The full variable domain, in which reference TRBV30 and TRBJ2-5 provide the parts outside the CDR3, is SQTIHQWPATLVQPVGSPLSLECTVEGTSNPNLYWYRQAAGRGLQLLFYSVGIGQISSEVPQNLSASRPQDRQFILSSKKLLLSDSGFYLCAWRTGMETQYFGPGTRLLVL.

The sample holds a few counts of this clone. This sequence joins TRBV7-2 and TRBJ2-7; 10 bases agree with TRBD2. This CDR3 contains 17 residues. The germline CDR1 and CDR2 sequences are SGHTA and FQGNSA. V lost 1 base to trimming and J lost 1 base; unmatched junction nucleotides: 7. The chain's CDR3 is CASSLGRAGGRSYEQYF. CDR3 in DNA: TGTGCCAGCAGCTTAGGGAGAGCGGGAGGGCGTTCCTACGAGCAGTACTTC.

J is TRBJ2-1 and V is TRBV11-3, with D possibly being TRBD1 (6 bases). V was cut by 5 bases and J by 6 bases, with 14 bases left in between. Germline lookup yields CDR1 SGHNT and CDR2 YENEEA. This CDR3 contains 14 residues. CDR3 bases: TGTGCCAGCAGCGCCAGGGGCGCCGTCAATGAGCAGTTCTTC. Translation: CASSARGAVNEQFF.

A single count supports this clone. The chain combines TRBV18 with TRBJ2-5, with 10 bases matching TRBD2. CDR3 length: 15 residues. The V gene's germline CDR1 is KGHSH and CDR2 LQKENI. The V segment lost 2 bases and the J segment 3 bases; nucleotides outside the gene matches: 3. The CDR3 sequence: CASSPSLAGKETQYF. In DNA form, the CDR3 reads TGTGCCAGCTCACCATCACTAGCGGGAAAAGAGACCCAGTACTTC.

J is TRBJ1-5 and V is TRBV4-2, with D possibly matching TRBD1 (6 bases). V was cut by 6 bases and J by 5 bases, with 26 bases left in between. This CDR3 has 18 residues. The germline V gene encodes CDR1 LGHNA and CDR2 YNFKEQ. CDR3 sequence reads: CASRPTEGDRAAYQPQHF. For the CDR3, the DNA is TGTGCCAGCAGGCCGACCGAGGGGGACCGGGCTGCGTATCAGCCCCAGCATTTT.

The CDR3 DNA is TGTGCCAGCAGTTTGGGACTGCCCTACGAGCAGTACTTC. It is translated as CASSLGLPYEQYF. This chain uses TRBV28 with TRBJ2-7, with a possible D match to TRBD2 (6 bases). V shed 3 bases and J shed 2 bases, with 8 bases lying between them. CDR1 is MDHEN and CDR2 is SYDVKM in the germline V gene. This CDR3 has 13 amino acids.

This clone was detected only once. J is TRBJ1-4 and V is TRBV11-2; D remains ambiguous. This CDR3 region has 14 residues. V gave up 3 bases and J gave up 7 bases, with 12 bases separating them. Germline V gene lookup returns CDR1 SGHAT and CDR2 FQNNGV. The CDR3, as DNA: TGTGCCAGCAGCTTCGGCCAGGTCGGTGAAAAACTGTTTTTT. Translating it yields CASSFGQVGEKLFF.

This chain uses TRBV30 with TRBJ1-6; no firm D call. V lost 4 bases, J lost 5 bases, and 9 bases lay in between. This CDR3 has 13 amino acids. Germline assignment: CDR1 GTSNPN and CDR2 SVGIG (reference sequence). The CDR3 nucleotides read TGTGCCTGGACGGTGGAGAATAATTCACCCCTCCACTTT. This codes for CAWTVENNSPLHF.